Listed below are T cell receptor beta chains from one sample, sequenced in a study of blood T cell repertoires in COVID-19. Using immunoSEQ multiplex PCR, the repertoire was profiled, and TCRdb retains in-frame clones only, with some absent. The profile shows hundreds of thousands of clones, 89% of them singletons. The specimen was peripheral blood. These receptors were obtained from a man aged 18 to 35 with COVID-19, enrolled during active disease. Both conserved end residues are part of each CDR3. D genes are given only for firm matches. Size is omitted from some rows. Given values are once, few, many or a class for expanded clones.

j_call clone_size d_call v_call cdr3_aa cdr3_nt
TRBJ2-3 NA NA TRBV18 CASSPSTGTDTQYF TGTGCCAGCTCACCCTCCACCGGGACAGATACGCAGTATTTT
TRBJ2-2 once NA TRBV5-1 CASSLGTGGTGELFF TGCGCCAGCAGCTTGGGTACGGGCGGGACCGGGGAGCTGTTTTTT
TRBJ2-5 NA TRBD2 TRBV6-5 CASSYSSGRETQYF TGTGCCAGCAGTTACTCTTCCGGGAGGGAGACCCAGTACTTC
TRBJ2-2 few NA TRBV6-5 CASSLDSRAGELFF TGTGCCAGCAGTTTAGATAGCAGGGCCGGGGAGCTGTTTTTT
TRBJ2-3 NA TRBD1 TRBV6-6 CASSHNRGGDTQYF TGTGCCAGCAGCCACAACAGGGGTGGAGATACGCAGTATTTT
TRBJ2-7 NA TRBD1 TRBV27 CASARDRAYEQYF TGTGCCAGCGCCCGGGACAGGGCCTACGAGCAGTACTTC
TRBJ2-1 NA TRBD2 TRBV4-1 CASRGLAGYNEQFF TGCGCCAGCAGGGGACTAGCGGGCTACAATGAGCAGTTCTTC
TRBJ2-5 NA TRBD2 TRBV9 CASSVAPSGREIQETQYF TGTGCCAGCAGCGTAGCTCCTAGCGGGAGGGAAATACAAGAGACCCAGTACTTC
TRBJ2-1 NA TRBD2 TRBV6-6 CASSPTSGSPNEQFF TGTGCCAGCAGCCCAACTAGCGGGAGCCCGAATGAGCAGTTCTTC
TRBJ1-4 NA TRBD1 TRBV7-9 CASSPDRGLNEKLFF TGTGCCAGCAGTCCGGACAGGGGGTTGAATGAAAAACTGTTTTTT
TRBJ2-1 NA NA TRBV5-1 CASSLAGYSYNEQFF TGCGCCAGCAGCTTGGCGGGTTACTCCTACAATGAGCAGTTCTTC
TRBJ2-3 NA NA TRBV18 CASSLNAGTDTQYF TGTGCCAGCTCACTTAACGCGGGGACAGATACGCAGTATTTT
TRBJ2-2 NA NA TRBV25-1 CASSEWGSRNTGELFF TGTGCCAGCAGTGAATGGGGCTCTCGTAACACCGGGGAGCTGTTTTTT
TRBJ1-3 NA NA TRBV19 CASTTTGLGNTIYF TGTGCCAGTACAACCACAGGGCTTGGAAACACCATATATTTT
TRBJ2-7 once NA TRBV7-9 CASSFLSSPYEQYF TGTGCCAGCAGCTTCCTAAGTTCCCCCTACGAGCAGTACTTC
TRBJ1-1 once TRBD1 TRBV11-3 CASRSGGKAFF TGTGCCAGCAGGTCAGGGGGGAAGGCTTTCTTT
TRBJ2-3 NA TRBD2 TRBV14 CASSLAGGRADTQYF TGTGCCAGCAGCCTAGCGGGAGGGCGGGCAGATACGCAGTATTTT
TRBJ2-7 NA TRBD1 TRBV3-1/TRBV3-2 CASSQAGTGGFQQYF TGTGCCAGCAGCCAAGCCGGGACAGGGGGCTTCCAGCAGTACTTC
TRBJ1-3 NA NA TRBV19 CASSSPSSGTDRNTIYF TGTGCCAGTAGTAGCCCGAGTTCCGGGACTGACAGAAACACCATATATTTT
TRBJ1-1 NA NA TRBV6-5 CASKGRMVVETEAFF TGTGCCAGCAAAGGCAGGATGGTAGTAGAAACTGAAGCTTTCTTT
TRBJ1-2 NA NA TRBV5-1 CASSLAGEDYGYTF TGCGCCAGCAGCTTGGCGGGGGAAGACTATGGCTACACCTTC
TRBJ1-1 NA NA TRBV18 CASSPGSVFRMNTEAFF TGTGCCAGCTCACCAGGCAGCGTGTTCCGCATGAACACTGAAGCTTTCTTT
TRBJ2-5 NA TRBD2 TRBV5-1 CASTPASGGGETQYF TGCGCCAGCACCCCTGCCAGCGGGGGGGGTGAGACCCAGTACTTC
TRBJ1-1 NA NA TRBV11-3 CASSVNGLAEAFF TGTGCCAGCAGCGTCAATGGGCTTGCTGAAGCTTTCTTT
TRBJ1-5 NA TRBD1 TRBV12-3/TRBV12-4 CASRQGTQPQHF TGTGCCAGCCGACAGGGGACTCAGCCCCAGCATTTT
TRBJ1-1 NA NA TRBV20-1 CSASTSTFF TGCAGTGCTAGTACGTCTACTTTCTTT
TRBJ2-7 NA TRBD2 TRBV5-1 CASSPLNGAGGPRSDEQYF TGCGCCAGCAGCCCTCTGAACGGAGCGGGAGGGCCTCGATCCGACGAGCAGTACTTC
TRBJ2-7 NA TRBD1 TRBV3-1/TRBV3-2 CASSQNYRGEQYF TGTGCCAGCAGCCAAAATTACAGGGGCGAGCAGTACTTC
TRBJ2-5 NA TRBD2 TRBV18 CASSPGGAQYF TGTGCCAGCTCGCCCGGGGGGGCCCAGTACTTC
TRBJ1-1 NA NA TRBV29-1 CSVQGPRNTEAFF TGCAGCGTGCAGGGGCCGCGAAACACTGAAGCTTTCTTT
TRBJ2-7 NA TRBD2 TRBV30 CAWRLAAYEQYF TGTGCCTGGAGGCTAGCGGCCTACGAGCAGTACTTC
TRBJ2-7 NA NA TRBV7-9 CASSFSSEQYF TGTGCCAGCAGCTTCTCGTCCGAGCAGTACTTC
TRBJ1-1 NA NA TRBV7-9 CASRQPSRNTEAFF TGTGCCAGCAGACAGCCGTCCCGGAACACTGAAGCTTTCTTT
TRBJ2-3 NA NA TRBV12-5 CASGLVQTGSDTQYF TGTGCTAGTGGTTTGGTGCAGACTGGTTCCGATACGCAGTATTTT
TRBJ2-6 NA NA TRBV7-9 CASSLAGGPGANVLTF TGTGCCAGCAGCTTAGCGGGGGGGCCTGGGGCCAACGTCCTGACTTTC
TRBJ2-5 NA NA TRBV25-1 CASSEFVGAGETQYF TGTGCCAGCAGTGAATTTGTAGGGGCGGGGGAGACCCAGTACTTC
TRBJ2-7 NA TRBD1 TRBV3-1/TRBV3-2 CASSQKMGTASYEQYF TGTGCCAGCAGCCAAAAAATGGGGACAGCCTCCTACGAGCAGTACTTC
TRBJ2-2 NA NA TRBV25-1 CAYPAASNTGELFF TGTGCCTATCCAGCGGCTTCGAACACCGGGGAGCTGTTTTTT
TRBJ2-3 NA TRBD2 TRBV19 CASRRTSGSPTDTQYF TGTGCCAGTAGAAGGACTAGCGGGAGCCCCACAGATACGCAGTATTTT
TRBJ1-5 NA NA TRBV19 CASQGGGGHNQPQHF TGTGCCAGCCAAGGTGGGGGGGGGCACAATCAGCCCCAGCATTTT
TRBJ1-1 NA NA TRBV6-5 CASSYEGDTEAFF TGTGCCAGCAGTTACGAGGGAGACACTGAAGCTTTCTTT
TRBJ2-7 once NA TRBV27 CASNGRDTYEQYF TGTGCCAGCAATGGCAGGGACACCTACGAGCAGTACTTC
TRBJ2-2 NA NA TRBV19 CASSMSRRLNTGELFF TGTGCCAGTAGTATGAGTCGGAGACTGAACACCGGGGAGCTGTTTTTT
TRBJ2-7 NA TRBD2 TRBV18 CASSPRGGVRSSYEQYF TGTGCCAGCTCACCCCGGGGGGGTGTGAGGAGCTCCTACGAGCAGTACTTC
TRBJ2-7 NA NA TRBV6-6 CASSYSYPSSYEQYF TGTGCCAGCAGTTACTCGTACCCTAGCTCCTACGAGCAGTACTTC
TRBJ2-3 few NA TRBV12-5 CASLRGISTDTQYF TGTGCTAGCTTGCGGGGTATAAGTACAGATACGCAGTATTTT
TRBJ1-2 NA NA TRBV3-1/TRBV3-2 CASTLRGAHNYGYTF TGTGCCAGCACCCTGCGGGGTGCGCATAACTATGGCTACACCTTC
TRBJ1-6 medium-sized TRBD1 TRBV7-9 CASSLLTGGNSPLHF TGTGCCAGCAGCTTGTTGACAGGGGGGAATTCACCCCTCCACTTT
TRBJ2-2 NA NA TRBV6-5 CASSYSQTANTGELFF TGTGCCAGCAGTTACTCACAGACCGCGAACACCGGGGAGCTGTTTTTT
TRBJ2-3 NA NA TRBV7-2 CASSSNPEKGDTDTQYF TGTGCCAGCAGCTCGAACCCAGAGAAGGGGGACACAGATACGCAGTATTTT
TRBJ2-2 NA NA TRBV5-6 CASSYLGQNTGELFF TGTGCCAGCAGCTACTTAGGACAGAACACCGGGGAGCTGTTTTTT
TRBJ1-3 NA NA TRBV6-5 CASTATGGGNTIYF TGTGCCAGCACCGCGACAGGCGGTGGAAACACCATATATTTT
TRBJ1-2 NA TRBD1 TRBV2 CASRTGPTINYGYTF TGTGCCAGCAGGACAGGGCCCACCATTAACTATGGCTACACCTTC
TRBJ1-1 NA NA TRBV19 CASNGQLNTEAFF TGTGCCAGTAATGGACAGTTGAACACTGAAGCTTTCTTT
TRBJ1-1 NA NA TRBV7-9 CASSLATNEDAAFF TGTGCCAGCAGCTTAGCGACAAATGAAGATGCGGCTTTCTTT
TRBJ1-5 NA NA TRBV2 CASSDSQVSNQPQHF TGTGCCAGCAGTGACTCACAAGTTAGCAATCAGCCCCAGCATTTT